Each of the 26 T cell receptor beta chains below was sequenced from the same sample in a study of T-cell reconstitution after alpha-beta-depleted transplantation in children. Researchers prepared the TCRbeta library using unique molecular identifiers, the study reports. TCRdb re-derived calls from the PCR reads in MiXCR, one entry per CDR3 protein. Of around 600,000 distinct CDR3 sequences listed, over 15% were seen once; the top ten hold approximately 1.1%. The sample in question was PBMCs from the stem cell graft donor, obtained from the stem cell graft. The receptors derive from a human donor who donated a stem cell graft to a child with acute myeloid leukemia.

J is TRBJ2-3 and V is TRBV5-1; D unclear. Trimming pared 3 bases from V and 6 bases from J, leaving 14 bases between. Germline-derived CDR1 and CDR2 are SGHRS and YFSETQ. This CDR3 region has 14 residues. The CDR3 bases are TGCGCCAGCAGCTGGGCCTTAAGGGCGGATACGCAGTATTTT. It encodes CASSWALRADTQYF.

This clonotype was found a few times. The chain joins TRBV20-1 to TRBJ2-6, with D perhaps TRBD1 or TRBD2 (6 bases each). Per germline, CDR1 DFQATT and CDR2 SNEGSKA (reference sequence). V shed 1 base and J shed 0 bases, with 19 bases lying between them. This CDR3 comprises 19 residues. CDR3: CSARVQGRTASSGANVLTF. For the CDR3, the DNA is TGCAGTGCTAGAGTTCAAGGGAGGACAGCGAGCTCTGGGGCCAACGTCCTGACTTTC.

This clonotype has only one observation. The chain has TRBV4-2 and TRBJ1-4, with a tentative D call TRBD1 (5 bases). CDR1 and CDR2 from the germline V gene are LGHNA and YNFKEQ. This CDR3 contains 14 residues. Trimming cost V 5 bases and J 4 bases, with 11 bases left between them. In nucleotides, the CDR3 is TGTGCCAGCAGCGGGACGGATCTTAATGAAAAACTGTTTTTT. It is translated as CASSGTDLNEKLFF.

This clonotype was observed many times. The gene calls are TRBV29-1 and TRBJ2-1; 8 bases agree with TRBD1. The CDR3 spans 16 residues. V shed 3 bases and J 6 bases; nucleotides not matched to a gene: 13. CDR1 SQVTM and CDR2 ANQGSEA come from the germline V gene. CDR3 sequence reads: CSVEPRQGALLNEQFF. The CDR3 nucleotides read TGCAGCGTTGAGCCCCGGCAGGGGGCGCTTCTCAATGAGCAGTTCTTC.

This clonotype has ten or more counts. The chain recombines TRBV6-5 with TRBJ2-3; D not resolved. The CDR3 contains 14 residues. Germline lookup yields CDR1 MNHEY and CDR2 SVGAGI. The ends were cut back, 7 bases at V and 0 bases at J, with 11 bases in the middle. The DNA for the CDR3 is TGTGCCAGCATTTCCATGGAGAGCACAGATACGCAGTATTTT. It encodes CASISMESTDTQYF.

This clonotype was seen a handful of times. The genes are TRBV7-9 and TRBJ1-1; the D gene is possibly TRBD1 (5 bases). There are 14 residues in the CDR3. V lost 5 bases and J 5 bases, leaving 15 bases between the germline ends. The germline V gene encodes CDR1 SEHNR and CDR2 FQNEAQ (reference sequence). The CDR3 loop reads CASSERGSGTEAFF. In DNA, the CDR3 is TGTGCCAGCAGCGAAAGGGGCTCGGGGACTGAAGCTTTCTTT.

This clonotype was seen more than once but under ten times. CDR3 protein: CASSSGTGGTEAFF. The CDR3 nucleotides read TGTGCCAGCAGCTCAGGGACAGGGGGCACTGAAGCTTTCTTT. This sequence joins TRBV12-3 or TRBV12-4 and TRBJ1-1; TRBD1 matches 11 bases. With V trimmed by 6 bases and J by 4 bases, 4 bases remained unmatched. This CDR3 is 14 amino acids long.

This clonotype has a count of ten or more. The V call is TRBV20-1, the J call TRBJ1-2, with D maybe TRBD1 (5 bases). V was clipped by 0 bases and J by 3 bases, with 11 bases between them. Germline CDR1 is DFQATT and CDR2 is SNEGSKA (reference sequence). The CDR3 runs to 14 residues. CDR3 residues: CSAREEGWDYGYTF. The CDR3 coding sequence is TGCAGTGCTAGAGAAGAGGGGTGGGACTATGGCTACACCTTC.

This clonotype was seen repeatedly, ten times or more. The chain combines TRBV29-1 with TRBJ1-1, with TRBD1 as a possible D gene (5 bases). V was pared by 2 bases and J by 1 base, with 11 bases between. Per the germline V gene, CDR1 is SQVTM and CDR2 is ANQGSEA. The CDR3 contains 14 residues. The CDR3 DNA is TGCAGCGTTGAACAGGGAAGGTGGAACACTGAAGCTTTCTTT. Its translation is CSVEQGRWNTEAFF.

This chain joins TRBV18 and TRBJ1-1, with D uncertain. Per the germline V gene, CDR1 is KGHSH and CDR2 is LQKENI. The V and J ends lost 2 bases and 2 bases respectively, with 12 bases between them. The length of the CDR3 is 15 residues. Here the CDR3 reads CASSPARQTNTEAFF. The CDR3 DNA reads TGTGCCAGCTCACCAGCACGACAAACTAACACTGAAGCTTTCTTT.

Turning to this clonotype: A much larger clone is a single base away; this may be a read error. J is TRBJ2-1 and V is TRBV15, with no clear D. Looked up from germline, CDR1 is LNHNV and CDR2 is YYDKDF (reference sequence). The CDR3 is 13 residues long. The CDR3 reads CVTSRDRGYEQFF. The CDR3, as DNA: TGTGTCACCAGCAGAGATCGAGGTTATGAGCAGTTCTTC.

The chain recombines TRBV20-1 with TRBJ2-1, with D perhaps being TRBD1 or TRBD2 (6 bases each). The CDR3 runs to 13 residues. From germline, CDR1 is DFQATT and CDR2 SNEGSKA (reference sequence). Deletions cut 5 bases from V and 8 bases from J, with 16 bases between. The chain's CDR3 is CSAPRGTRHEQFF. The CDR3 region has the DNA TGCAGTGCTCCCCGGGGGACACGCCATGAGCAGTTCTTC.

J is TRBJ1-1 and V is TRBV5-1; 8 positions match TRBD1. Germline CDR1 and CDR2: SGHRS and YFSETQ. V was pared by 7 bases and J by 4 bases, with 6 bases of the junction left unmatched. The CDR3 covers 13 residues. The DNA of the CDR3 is TGCGCCAGCCTCGCTGACAGGGGCACTGAAGCTTTCTTT. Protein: CASLADRGTEAFF.

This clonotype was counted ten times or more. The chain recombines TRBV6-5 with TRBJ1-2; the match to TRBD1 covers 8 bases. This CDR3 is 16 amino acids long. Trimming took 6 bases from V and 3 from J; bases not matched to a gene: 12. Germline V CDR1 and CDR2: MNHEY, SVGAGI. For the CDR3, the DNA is TGTGCCAGCAGCAGGACAGGGAATGGTCTTGACTATGGCTACACCTTC. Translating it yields CASSRTGNGLDYGYTF.

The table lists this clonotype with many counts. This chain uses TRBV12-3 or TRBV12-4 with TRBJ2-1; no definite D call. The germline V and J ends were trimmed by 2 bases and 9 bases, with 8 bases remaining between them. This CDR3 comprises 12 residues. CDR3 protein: CASSLTVTEQFF. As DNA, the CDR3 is TGTGCCAGCAGTTTAACCGTGACTGAGCAGTTCTTC.

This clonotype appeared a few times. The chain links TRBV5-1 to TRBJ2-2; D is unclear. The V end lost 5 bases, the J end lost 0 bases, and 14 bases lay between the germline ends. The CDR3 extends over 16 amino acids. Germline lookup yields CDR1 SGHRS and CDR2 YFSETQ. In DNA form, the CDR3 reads TGCGCCAGCAGTATTACCCTCATCGCGAACACCGGGGAGCTGTTTTTT. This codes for CASSITLIANTGELFF.

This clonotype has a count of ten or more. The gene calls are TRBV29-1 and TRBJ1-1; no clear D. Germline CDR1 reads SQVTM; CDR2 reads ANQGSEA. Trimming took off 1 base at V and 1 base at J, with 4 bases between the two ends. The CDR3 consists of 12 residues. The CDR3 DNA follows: TGCAGCGTTGAAGGCTGGAACACTGAAGCTTTCTTT. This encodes CSVEGWNTEAFF.

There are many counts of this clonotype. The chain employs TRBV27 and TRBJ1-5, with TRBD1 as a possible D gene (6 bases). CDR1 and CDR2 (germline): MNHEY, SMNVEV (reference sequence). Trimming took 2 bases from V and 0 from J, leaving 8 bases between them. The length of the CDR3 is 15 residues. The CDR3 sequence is CASSLRGDSNQPQHF. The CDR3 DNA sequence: TGTGCCAGCAGTTTAAGGGGGGATAGCAATCAGCCCCAGCATTTT.

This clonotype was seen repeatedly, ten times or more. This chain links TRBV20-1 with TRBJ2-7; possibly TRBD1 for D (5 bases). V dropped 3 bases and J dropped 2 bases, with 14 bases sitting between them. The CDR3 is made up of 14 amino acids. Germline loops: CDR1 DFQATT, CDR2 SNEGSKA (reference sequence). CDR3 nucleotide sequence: TGCAGTGCTAGTGTCCCGGACACTGCCTACGAGCAGTACTTC. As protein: CSASVPDTAYEQYF.

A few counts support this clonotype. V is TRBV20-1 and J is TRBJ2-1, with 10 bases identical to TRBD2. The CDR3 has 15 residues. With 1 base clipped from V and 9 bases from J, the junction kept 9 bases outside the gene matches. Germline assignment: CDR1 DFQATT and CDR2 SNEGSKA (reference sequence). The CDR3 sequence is CSARGAGGDTGEQFF. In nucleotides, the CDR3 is TGCAGTGCTAGAGGAGCGGGGGGGGATACGGGTGAGCAGTTCTTC.

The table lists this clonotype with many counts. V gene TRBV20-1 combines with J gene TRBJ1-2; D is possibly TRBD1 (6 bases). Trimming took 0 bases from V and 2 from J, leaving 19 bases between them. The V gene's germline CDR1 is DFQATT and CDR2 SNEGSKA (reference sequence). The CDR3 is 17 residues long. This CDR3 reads CSARDRGWARANYGYTF. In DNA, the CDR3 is TGCAGTGCTAGAGATAGGGGGTGGGCACGGGCAAACTATGGCTACACCTTC.

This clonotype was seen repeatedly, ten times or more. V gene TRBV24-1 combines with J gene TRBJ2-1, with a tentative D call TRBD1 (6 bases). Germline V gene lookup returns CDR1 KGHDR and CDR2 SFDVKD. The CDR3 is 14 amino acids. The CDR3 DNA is TGTGCGACCGGTACAGGGCTAGATTACAATGAGCAGTTCTTC. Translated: CATGTGLDYNEQFF.

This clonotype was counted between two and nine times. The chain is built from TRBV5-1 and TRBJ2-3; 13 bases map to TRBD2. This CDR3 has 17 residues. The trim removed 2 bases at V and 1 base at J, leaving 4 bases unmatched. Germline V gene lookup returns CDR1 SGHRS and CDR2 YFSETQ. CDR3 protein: CASSLTGTSGGTDTQYF. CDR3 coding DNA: TGCGCCAGCAGCTTAACCGGGACTAGCGGGGGCACAGATACGCAGTATTTT.

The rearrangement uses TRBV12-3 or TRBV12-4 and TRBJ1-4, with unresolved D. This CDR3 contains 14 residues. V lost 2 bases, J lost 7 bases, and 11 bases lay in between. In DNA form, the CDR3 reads TGTGCCAGCAGTTTAAGAAATCGGGTTGAAAAACTGTTTTTT. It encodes CASSLRNRVEKLFF.

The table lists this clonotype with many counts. The CDR3 nucleotides read TGTGCCAGCAGCTCACCGGAGGCCGCTGAAGCTTTCTTT. It translates to CASSSPEAAEAFF. The chain joins TRBV7-9 to TRBJ1-1; D gene ambiguous. The V end lost 4 bases, the J end lost 6 bases, and 12 bases lay between the germline ends. The CDR3 is 13 amino acids. From germline, CDR1 is SEHNR and CDR2 FQNEAQ (reference sequence).

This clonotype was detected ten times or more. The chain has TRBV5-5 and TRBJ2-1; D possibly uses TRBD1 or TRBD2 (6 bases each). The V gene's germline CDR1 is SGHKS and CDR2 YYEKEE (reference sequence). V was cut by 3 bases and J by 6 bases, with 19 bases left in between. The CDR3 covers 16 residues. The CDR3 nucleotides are TGTGCCAGCAGCTGGGCGGAGGGGGGCCTGGGCAATGAGCAGTTCTTC. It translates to CASSWAEGGLGNEQFF.